This TCR beta chain stems from a study of identical twins. Findings of the study overall: Analyses based on zero insertions could be partly confounded by invariant MAIT and iNKT cells. Less excess twin sharing appeared in beta out-of-frame sequences.

TCRdb redid the calling of the 5' RACE reads with MiXCR, one entry per CDR3 protein. The sample records approximately 680,000 distinct CDR3 sequences, about 7.1% being singletons. CDR3 size: 15 residues. CDR1 is LGHNA and CDR2 is YNFKEQ in the germline V gene. The J segment lost 3 bases and the V segment lost 4 bases, leaving 7 bases of the junction unmatched. In its sample, this clonotype was seen many times. Its antigen is not known. This same sample was also taken into another study, of yellow fever vaccine responses in identical twins.

This chain joins TRBV4-2 and TRBJ1-1; 8 bases are shared with TRBD1. What was sequenced was PBMCs. This sequence originates from a woman aged 18-29 years in good health. The CDR3 sequence: CASSPRTGRDTEAFF. The CDR3 DNA sequence: TGTGCCAGCAGCCCAAGGACAGGGAGAGACACTGAAGCTTTCTTT.